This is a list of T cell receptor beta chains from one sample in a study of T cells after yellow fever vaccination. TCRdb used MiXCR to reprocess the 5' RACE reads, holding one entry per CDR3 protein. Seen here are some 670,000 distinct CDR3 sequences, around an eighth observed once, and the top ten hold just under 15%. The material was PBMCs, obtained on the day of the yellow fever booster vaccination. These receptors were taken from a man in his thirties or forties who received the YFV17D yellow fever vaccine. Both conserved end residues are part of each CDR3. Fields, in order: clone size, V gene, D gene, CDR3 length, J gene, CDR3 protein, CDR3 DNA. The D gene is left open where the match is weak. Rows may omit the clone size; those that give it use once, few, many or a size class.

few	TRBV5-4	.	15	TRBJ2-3	CASSRDLIDTDTQYF	TGTGCCAGCAGCAGGGACTTAATTGACACAGATACGCAGTATTTT
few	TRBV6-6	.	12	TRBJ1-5	CASGRVDQPQHF	TGTGCCAGCGGACGGGTTGATCAGCCCCAGCATTTT
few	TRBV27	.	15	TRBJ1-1	CASSLSGFANTEAFF	TGTGCCAGCAGTTTATCAGGGTTCGCAAACACTGAAGCTTTCTTT
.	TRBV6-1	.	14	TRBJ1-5	CASSEATSNQPQHF	TGTGCCAGCAGTGAAGCGACTAGCAATCAGCCCCAGCATTTT
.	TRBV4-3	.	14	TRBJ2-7	CASSQGTAKAEQYF	TGCGCCAGCAGCCAAGGGACTGCCAAGGCGGAGCAGTACTTC
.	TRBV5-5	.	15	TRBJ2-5	CASLPSTRRVETQYF	TGTGCCAGCCTTCCCTCGACTAGACGGGTAGAGACCCAGTACTTC
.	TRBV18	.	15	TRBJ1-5	CASSGTTLPYQPQHF	TGTGCCAGCTCAGGGACAACTCTCCCCTATCAGCCCCAGCATTTT
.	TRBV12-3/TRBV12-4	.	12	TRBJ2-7	CASSPLAHEQYF	TGTGCCAGCAGCCCCCTGGCTCACGAGCAGTACTTC
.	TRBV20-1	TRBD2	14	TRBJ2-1	CSASAGETYNEQFF	TGCAGTGCTAGCGCGGGGGAGACCTACAATGAGCAGTTCTTC
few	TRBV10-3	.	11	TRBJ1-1	CAIRADSEAFF	TGTGCCATCAGAGCGGACAGTGAAGCTTTCTTT
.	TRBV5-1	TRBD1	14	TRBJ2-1	CASSRQGDDNEQFF	TGCGCCAGCAGCCGACAGGGGGACGACAATGAGCAGTTCTTC
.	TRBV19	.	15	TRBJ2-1	CASSRGFEDYNEQFF	TGTGCCAGTAGTAGGGGGTTCGAGGACTACAATGAGCAGTTCTTC
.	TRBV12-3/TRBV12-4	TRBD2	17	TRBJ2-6	CASSRTSGSAGANVLTF	TGTGCCAGCAGCCGGACTAGCGGGAGCGCTGGGGCCAACGTCCTGACTTTC
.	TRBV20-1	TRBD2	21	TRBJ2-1	CSARDLVGTSEPFGSYNEQFF	TGCAGTGCTAGAGATTTGGTCGGGACTAGCGAACCCTTTGGGTCCTACAATGAGCAGTTCTTC
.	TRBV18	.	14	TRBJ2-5	CASSPRPGQETQYF	TGTGCCAGCTCACCACGCCCGGGCCAAGAGACCCAGTACTTC
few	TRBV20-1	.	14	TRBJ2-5	CSARDLQGGKTQYF	TGCAGTGCTAGAGATCTACAGGGGGGGAAGACCCAGTACTTC
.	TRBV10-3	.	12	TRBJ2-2	CAISRGTGELFF	TGTGCCATCAGCCGGGGCACCGGGGAGCTGTTTTTT
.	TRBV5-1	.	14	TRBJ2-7	CASSTAGAFNEQYF	TGCGCCAGCAGCACCGCAGGGGCTTTCAACGAGCAGTACTTC
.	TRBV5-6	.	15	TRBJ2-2	CASRSTGQNTGELFF	TGTGCCAGCAGGTCGACAGGACAGAACACCGGGGAGCTGTTTTTT
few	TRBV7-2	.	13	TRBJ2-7	CASSSTRAYEQYF	TGTGCCAGCAGCTCTACCCGGGCCTACGAGCAGTACTTC
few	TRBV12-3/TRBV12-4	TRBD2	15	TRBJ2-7	CASSFYSGRRYEQYF	TGTGCCAGCAGTTTTTATAGCGGGAGGCGATACGAGCAGTACTTC
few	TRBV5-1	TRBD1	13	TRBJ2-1	CASSFGQGLSRFF	TGCGCCAGCAGCTTCGGACAGGGCCTCTCCCGGTTCTTC
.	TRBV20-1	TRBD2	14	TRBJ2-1	CSARDGRSYNEQFF	TGCAGTGCTAGAGACGGGAGGTCCTACAATGAGCAGTTCTTC
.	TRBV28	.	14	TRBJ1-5	CASLEGFGNQPQHF	TGTGCCAGCCTGGAGGGTTTTGGCAATCAGCCCCAGCATTTT
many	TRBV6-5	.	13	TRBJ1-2	CASRIGANYGYTF	TGTGCCAGCAGAATTGGAGCTAACTATGGCTACACCTTC
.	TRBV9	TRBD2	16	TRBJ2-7	CASSVQGTSGPYEQYF	TGTGCCAGCAGCGTTCAGGGTACTAGCGGTCCCTACGAGCAGTACTTC
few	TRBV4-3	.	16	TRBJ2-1	CASSQEFAVRSNEQFF	TGCGCCAGCAGCCAAGAGTTTGCTGTCCGCAGTAATGAGCAGTTCTTC
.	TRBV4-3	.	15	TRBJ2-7	CASSQGLTATYEQYF	TGCGCCAGCAGCCAAGGTCTAACGGCTACCTACGAGCAGTACTTC
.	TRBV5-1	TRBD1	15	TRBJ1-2	CASSLLGQASYGYTF	TGCGCCAGCAGCTTGCTAGGACAGGCTTCCTATGGCTACACCTTC
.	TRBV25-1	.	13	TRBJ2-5	CASKKSGRETQYF	TGTGCCAGCAAGAAGTCAGGGAGGGAGACCCAGTACTTC
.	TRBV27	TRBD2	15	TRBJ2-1	CASSFTGRGYNEQFF	TGTGCCAGCAGTTTCACCGGGAGGGGTTACAATGAGCAGTTCTTC
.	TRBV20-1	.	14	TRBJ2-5	CSASVSGLGETQYF	TGCAGTGCTAGCGTTTCAGGGTTGGGAGAGACCCAGTACTTC
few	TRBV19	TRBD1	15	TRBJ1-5	CASSIRTGSNQPQHF	TGTGCCAGTAGTATTCGGACAGGCTCCAATCAGCCCCAGCATTTT
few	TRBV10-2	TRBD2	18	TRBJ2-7	CASSDGASGREDTYEQYF	TGCGCCAGCAGTGACGGGGCTAGCGGGAGGGAGGACACCTACGAGCAGTACTTC
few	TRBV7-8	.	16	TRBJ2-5	CASSLGRGRGGETQYF	TGTGCCAGCAGCTTAGGCAGGGGTAGAGGGGGAGAGACCCAGTACTTC
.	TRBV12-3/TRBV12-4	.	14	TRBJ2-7	CSSSFRRGAYEQYF	TGTTCCAGCAGTTTCCGCCGGGGGGCGTACGAGCAGTACTTC
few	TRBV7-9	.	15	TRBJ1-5	CASPKMGFDNQPQHF	TGTGCCAGCCCGAAGATGGGGTTTGACAATCAGCCCCAGCATTTT
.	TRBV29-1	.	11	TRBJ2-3	CSDAWPDTQYF	TGCAGCGACGCATGGCCGGATACGCAGTATTTT
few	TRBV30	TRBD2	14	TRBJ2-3	CAWKSSGRIDTQYF	TGTGCCTGGAAGTCCAGCGGGAGGATAGATACGCAGTATTTT
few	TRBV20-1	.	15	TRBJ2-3	CSARPTAPWGDTQYF	TGCAGTGCTAGACCCACAGCGCCCTGGGGAGATACGCAGTATTTT
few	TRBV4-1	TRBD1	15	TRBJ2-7	CASSRSGQGAYEQYF	TGCGCCAGCAGCCGCAGTGGGCAGGGGGCATACGAGCAGTACTTC
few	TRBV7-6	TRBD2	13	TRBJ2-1	CASSEGTSGEQFF	TGTGCCAGCAGCGAAGGGACTAGCGGGGAGCAGTTCTTC
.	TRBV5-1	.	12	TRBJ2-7	CASKRETYEQYF	TGCGCCAGCAAAAGGGAAACCTACGAGCAGTACTTC
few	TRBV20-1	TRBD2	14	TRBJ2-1	CSARDLTSGDEQFF	TGCAGTGCTAGAGATCTAACTAGCGGGGATGAGCAGTTCTTC
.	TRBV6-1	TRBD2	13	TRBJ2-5	CASSEAGLRTQYF	TGTGCCAGCAGTGAAGCGGGACTACGAACCCAGTACTTC
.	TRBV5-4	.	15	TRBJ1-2	CASSPATGLLYGYTF	TGTGCCAGCAGCCCAGCCACAGGGTTACTTTATGGCTACACCTTC
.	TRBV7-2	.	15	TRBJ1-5	CVSSFAGPSNQPQHF	TGTGTCAGCAGCTTTGCCGGGCCAAGCAATCAGCCCCAGCATTTT
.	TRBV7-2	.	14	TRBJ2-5	CASSLEGSSETQYF	TGTGCCAGCAGCTTAGAGGGTTCTTCGGAGACCCAGTACTTC
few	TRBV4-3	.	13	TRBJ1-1	CASSQQTDTEAFF	TGCGCCAGCAGCCAACAGACAGACACTGAAGCTTTCTTT
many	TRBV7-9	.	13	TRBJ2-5	CASSRRSSETQYF	TGTGCCAGCAGCAGACGCAGCTCAGAGACCCAGTACTTC
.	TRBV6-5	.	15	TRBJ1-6	CASSYGTNYNSPLHF	TGTGCCAGCAGTTATGGGACAAACTATAATTCACCCCTCCACTTT
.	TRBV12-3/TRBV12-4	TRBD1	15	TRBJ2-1	CASSFGGQGLDEQFF	TGTGCCAGCAGTTTCGGGGGACAGGGTTTGGATGAGCAGTTCTTC
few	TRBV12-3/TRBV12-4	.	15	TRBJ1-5	CASSLGQGQGQPQHF	TGTGCCAGCAGTTTAGGGCAGGGGCAAGGTCAGCCCCAGCATTTT
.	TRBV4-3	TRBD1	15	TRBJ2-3	CASSLGQGPTDTQYF	TGCGCCAGCAGCCTCGGACAGGGTCCCACAGATACGCAGTATTTT
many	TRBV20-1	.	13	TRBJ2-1	CSARDLQGDEQFF	TGCAGTGCTAGAGATCTACAGGGAGATGAGCAGTTCTTC